The rows below give T cell receptor beta chains drawn from one sample of a study of T-cell reconstitution after alpha-beta-depleted transplantation in children. TCRdb analysed the PCR reads with MiXCR anew, one entry per CDR3 protein. The table lists 490,000 or so distinct CDR3 sequences, about an eighth of them singletons. The sample consisted of PBMCs from the stem cell graft donor, taken from the stem cell graft. The source of these receptors is a human donor who donated a stem cell graft to a child with combined immunodeficiency. Both conserved end residues are part of each CDR3.

V gene: TRBV7-9
J gene: TRBJ1-2
CDR3 protein: CASSLRAQSYGYTF

V gene: TRBV10-3
J gene: TRBJ2-2
CDR3 protein: CAIGPGELFF

V gene: TRBV29-1
J gene: TRBJ2-7
CDR3 protein: CSVSSGGPPYEQYF

V gene: TRBV5-6
J gene: TRBJ1-2
CDR3 protein: CASSHPNARRNGYTF

V gene: TRBV5-1
J gene: TRBJ2-1
CDR3 protein: CASSLTNEQFF

V gene: TRBV2
J gene: TRBJ2-1
CDR3 protein: CASGRESHNEQFF

V gene: TRBV29-1
J gene: TRBJ2-5
CDR3 protein: CSVASTGQHVRTQYF

V gene: TRBV6-6
J gene: TRBJ2-5
CDR3 protein: CASSYSRGLFSF

V gene: TRBV12-3/TRBV12-4
J gene: TRBJ2-5
CDR3 protein: CASSHDEGQETQYF

V gene: TRBV4-3
J gene: TRBJ2-7
CDR3 protein: CASSQGPDSGYEQYF

V gene: TRBV12-3/TRBV12-4
J gene: TRBJ2-7
CDR3 protein: CASSPSPGGAIYEQYF

V gene: TRBV5-1
J gene: TRBJ2-7
CDR3 protein: CASSFSSGSSYEQYF

V gene: TRBV2
J gene: TRBJ2-3
CDR3 protein: CASRGSGGSTDTQYF

V gene: TRBV19
J gene: TRBJ2-7
CDR3 protein: CASENPRVYEQYF

V gene: TRBV9
J gene: TRBJ2-7
CDR3 protein: CASSVNPGTSGTYEQYF

V gene: TRBV12-3/TRBV12-4
J gene: TRBJ2-5
CDR3 protein: CASNLAGPQETQYF

V gene: TRBV5-6
J gene: TRBJ1-5
CDR3 protein: CASSLEGKLTQHF

V gene: TRBV5-1
J gene: TRBJ1-1
CDR3 protein: CASSPGQGDTEAFF

V gene: TRBV29-1
J gene: TRBJ2-2
CDR3 protein: CSVAENTGELFF

V gene: TRBV12-3/TRBV12-4
J gene: TRBJ1-3
CDR3 protein: CASMAPGNTIYF

V gene: TRBV20-1
J gene: TRBJ2-1
CDR3 protein: CSARVGQWSTYNEQFF

V gene: TRBV2
J gene: TRBJ2-7
CDR3 protein: CASSESGTGGSYEQYF

V gene: TRBV20-1
J gene: TRBJ2-7
CDR3 protein: CSVLAGEDYEQYF

V gene: TRBV12-3/TRBV12-4
J gene: TRBJ2-1
CDR3 protein: CASRKGDREFF

V gene: TRBV28
J gene: TRBJ2-7
CDR3 protein: CASSRRDRGPSSYEQYF

V gene: TRBV20-1
J gene: TRBJ1-5
CDR3 protein: CSARDGGSQPQHF

V gene: TRBV7-8
J gene: TRBJ1-1
CDR3 protein: CASSTRRTKNTEAFF

V gene: TRBV12-3/TRBV12-4
J gene: TRBJ2-1
CDR3 protein: CASSLGGTGDNEQFF

V gene: TRBV7-8
J gene: TRBJ2-5
CDR3 protein: CASSVGTSGFQETQYF

V gene: TRBV5-1
J gene: TRBJ2-2
CDR3 protein: CASSLGSGTGELFF

V gene: TRBV5-1
J gene: TRBJ2-3
CDR3 protein: CASSAILAGGTDTQYF

V gene: TRBV19
J gene: TRBJ1-5
CDR3 protein: CATNGPTINQPQHF

V gene: TRBV4-2
J gene: TRBJ1-4
CDR3 protein: CASSQDLQEKLFF

V gene: TRBV20-1
J gene: TRBJ2-3
CDR3 protein: CSARNWPGVIAGGFPDTQYF

V gene: TRBV24-1
J gene: TRBJ2-1
CDR3 protein: CATVGQGRPDYNEQFF

V gene: TRBV21-1
J gene: TRBJ2-1
CDR3 protein: CASSVRDPDSYNEQFF

V gene: TRBV27
J gene: TRBJ2-7
CDR3 protein: CASRHNTGGPYEQYF

V gene: TRBV7-9
J gene: TRBJ2-3
CDR3 protein: CASSPPPTDSTDTQYF

V gene: TRBV5-1
J gene: TRBJ2-7
CDR3 protein: CASSSDIEQYF

V gene: TRBV28
J gene: TRBJ1-2
CDR3 protein: CASRTGDYGYTF

V gene: TRBV5-1
J gene: TRBJ2-7
CDR3 protein: CASSRDLAGDSYEQYF

V gene: TRBV7-3
J gene: TRBJ2-7
CDR3 protein: CASSLGPSNLQQYF

V gene: TRBV29-1
J gene: TRBJ2-7
CDR3 protein: CSVDVPAGGFTQQYF

V gene: TRBV10-3
J gene: TRBJ2-2
CDR3 protein: CAISTGTSGSNGELFF

V gene: TRBV12-3/TRBV12-4
J gene: TRBJ2-3
CDR3 protein: CASSSPLTSGETQYF

V gene: TRBV12-3/TRBV12-4
J gene: TRBJ1-1
CDR3 protein: CASKVGGMNTEAFF

V gene: TRBV12-3/TRBV12-4
J gene: TRBJ2-1
CDR3 protein: CASSFMVAGVYEQFF

V gene: TRBV12-3/TRBV12-4
J gene: TRBJ1-1
CDR3 protein: CASSFGGMNTEAFF

V gene: TRBV10-3
J gene: TRBJ1-6
CDR3 protein: CAISGTGFGGSPLHF

V gene: TRBV30
J gene: TRBJ1-4
CDR3 protein: CAVVGEEKLFF

V gene: TRBV30
J gene: TRBJ1-2
CDR3 protein: CAWRPQGEPRHYGYTF

V gene: TRBV5-4
J gene: TRBJ2-7
CDR3 protein: CASSLVGLADSYEQYF

V gene: TRBV29-1
J gene: TRBJ2-1
CDR3 protein: CSVGVLQGGEQFF

V gene: TRBV5-1
J gene: TRBJ2-1
CDR3 protein: CASRNLAGGIFNEQFF

V gene: TRBV12-3/TRBV12-4
J gene: TRBJ2-1
CDR3 protein: CASSLAPSSYNEQFF

V gene: TRBV10-3
J gene: TRBJ1-2
CDR3 protein: CAISESAEWDGYTF

V gene: TRBV5-4
J gene: TRBJ2-1
CDR3 protein: CASRLGTESSYNEQFF

V gene: TRBV7-9
J gene: TRBJ2-1
CDR3 protein: CASSFEVDSYNEQFF

V gene: TRBV11-2
J gene: TRBJ2-6
CDR3 protein: CASSLGGTATLSGANVLTF

V gene: TRBV24-1
J gene: TRBJ1-2
CDR3 protein: CATSDEDRAVGYTF